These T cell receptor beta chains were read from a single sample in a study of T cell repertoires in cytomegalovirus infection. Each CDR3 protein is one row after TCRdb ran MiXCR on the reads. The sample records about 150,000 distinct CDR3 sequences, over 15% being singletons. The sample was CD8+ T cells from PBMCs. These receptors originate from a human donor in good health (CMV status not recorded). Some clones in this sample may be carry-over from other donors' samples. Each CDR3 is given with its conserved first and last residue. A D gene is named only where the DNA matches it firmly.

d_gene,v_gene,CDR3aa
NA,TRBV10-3,CAIAGSSYNEQFF
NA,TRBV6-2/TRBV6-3,CASLAYVGYSYEQYF
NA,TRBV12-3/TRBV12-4,CASRGGTYNEQFF
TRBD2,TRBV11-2,CASSERTSGKITDTQYF
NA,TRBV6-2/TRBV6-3,CASSYPQTGYTF
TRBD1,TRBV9,CASSVEGQGSYEQYF
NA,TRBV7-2,CASSFTAGPQEAFF
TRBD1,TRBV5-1,CASNDRVDTEAFF
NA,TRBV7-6,CASSLEGDPYNEQFF
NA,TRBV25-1,CASSVGAKAFF
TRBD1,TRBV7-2,CASSLRRDRLNTEAFF
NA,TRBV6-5,CASSIRGLGELFF
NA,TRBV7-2,CASSLSHYEQYF
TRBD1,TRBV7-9,CASSFSGGDDGYTF
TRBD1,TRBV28,CASIKQGAQETQYF
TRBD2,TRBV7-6,CASSHSTSGTQETQYF
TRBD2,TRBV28,CASGSGGPLTETSTDTQYF
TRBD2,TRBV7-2,CASSFRGRVETQYF
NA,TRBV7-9,CAGGGARNTGELFF
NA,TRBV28,CASSLWQGGDEQYF
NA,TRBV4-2,CASSQDLWITEAFF
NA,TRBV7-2,CASSPAGNSNQPQHF
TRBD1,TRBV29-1,CSVVRTGGVETQYF
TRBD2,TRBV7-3,CASSPSGGETPEDLAKNIQYF